These T cell receptor beta chains were read from a single sample in a study of cytotoxic CD8 clonotypes in ibrutinib-treated CLL. Clones were read by immunoSEQ multiplex PCR, and TCRdb kept only the in-frame ones, dropping some. The sample includes some 130,000 clones, 80% to 90% of them seen just once. The input for sequencing was PBMCs, taken after 24 months of ibrutinib treatment. The receptor set was obtained from a human donor with chronic lymphocytic leukemia. Each CDR3 is given with its conserved first and last residue. Each record gives: J gene, clone size, V gene, D gene, CDR3 DNA, CDR3 protein. D genes are given only for firm matches. Some rows have no size entry. The others give once, few or many, or a class for an expanded clone.

j_call: TRBJ2-5; clone_size: NA; v_call: TRBV7-9; d_call: TRBD1; cdr3_nt: TGTGCCAGCAGCCCGCCGGGGACAGCTCAAGAGACCCAGTACTTC; cdr3_aa: CASSPPGTAQETQYF
j_call: TRBJ1-6; clone_size: NA; v_call: TRBV4-2; d_call: NA; cdr3_nt: TGTGCCAGCAGCCAAGAGGCGGGGACACCCCTCCACTTT; cdr3_aa: CASSQEAGTPLHF
j_call: TRBJ1-5; clone_size: NA; v_call: TRBV6-4; d_call: NA; cdr3_nt: TGTGCCAGCAGACCCCAGAATCAGCCCCAGCATTTT; cdr3_aa: CASRPQNQPQHF
j_call: TRBJ1-3; clone_size: NA; v_call: TRBV6-1; d_call: NA; cdr3_nt: TGTGCCACCACCCCCGGGACTCGGGGAAACACCATATATTTT; cdr3_aa: CATTPGTRGNTIYF
j_call: TRBJ1-6; clone_size: NA; v_call: TRBV27; d_call: NA; cdr3_nt: TGTGCCAGCAGTTTGTCGGGGGGGCCCGGGGGCTATAATTCACCCCTCCACTTT; cdr3_aa: CASSLSGGPGGYNSPLHF
j_call: TRBJ2-3; clone_size: NA; v_call: TRBV6-5; d_call: NA; cdr3_nt: TGTGCCAGCAACAAAACTCCGGAGGGGAGAACGCAGTATTTT; cdr3_aa: CASNKTPEGRTQYF
j_call: TRBJ1-1; clone_size: NA; v_call: TRBV10-3; d_call: NA; cdr3_nt: TGTGCCATCAGTGAGTCCCGGTCGGTGGTCACTGAAGCTTTCTTT; cdr3_aa: CAISESRSVVTEAFF
j_call: TRBJ2-3; clone_size: NA; v_call: TRBV18; d_call: NA; cdr3_nt: TGTGCCAGCTCACCAGTCCTCCAAACAACAGATACGCAGTATTTT; cdr3_aa: CASSPVLQTTDTQYF
j_call: TRBJ2-4; clone_size: NA; v_call: TRBV19; d_call: TRBD2; cdr3_nt: TGTGCCAGTAGCCCGACTAGCGGGAGATCCAAAAACATTCAGTACTTC; cdr3_aa: CASSPTSGRSKNIQYF
j_call: TRBJ2-5; clone_size: once; v_call: TRBV19; d_call: NA; cdr3_nt: TGTGCCAGTAGGTCCGAGTTGGAGACCCAGTACTTC; cdr3_aa: CASRSELETQYF
j_call: TRBJ1-3; clone_size: NA; v_call: TRBV5-6; d_call: NA; cdr3_nt: TGTGCCAGACAGCTGGGAGGGGATGACGGAAACACCATATATTTT; cdr3_aa: CARQLGGDDGNTIYF
j_call: TRBJ2-1; clone_size: few; v_call: TRBV5-4; d_call: TRBD1; cdr3_nt: TGTGCCAGCAGCTCCGGGACAGGGTTTTACAATGAGCAGTTCTTC; cdr3_aa: CASSSGTGFYNEQFF
j_call: TRBJ1-1; clone_size: NA; v_call: TRBV5-1; d_call: TRBD1; cdr3_nt: TGCGCCAGCAGCTTGCAGGGGGTGAACACTGAAGCTTTCTTT; cdr3_aa: CASSLQGVNTEAFF
j_call: TRBJ1-6; clone_size: NA; v_call: TRBV6-1; d_call: TRBD1; cdr3_nt: TGTGCCAGCATCCCAGGGACAGTTAATAATTCACCCCTCCACTTT; cdr3_aa: CASIPGTVNNSPLHF
j_call: TRBJ2-3; clone_size: NA; v_call: TRBV6-5; d_call: NA; cdr3_nt: TGTGCCAGCAGTTACGGGGGGACCCGCACAGATACGCAGTATTTT; cdr3_aa: CASSYGGTRTDTQYF
j_call: TRBJ2-7; clone_size: NA; v_call: TRBV2; d_call: NA; cdr3_nt: TGTGCCAGCAGGAAACGGGGGCCCTACGAGCAGTACTTC; cdr3_aa: CASRKRGPYEQYF
j_call: TRBJ1-4; clone_size: NA; v_call: TRBV4-2; d_call: TRBD1; cdr3_nt: TGTGCCAGCAGCCCCCGACAGGGCGATAATGAAAAACTGTTTTTT; cdr3_aa: CASSPRQGDNEKLFF
j_call: TRBJ1-5; clone_size: NA; v_call: TRBV7-9; d_call: NA; cdr3_nt: TGTGCCAGCAGCTCATTAGGGAATCAGCCCCAGCATTTT; cdr3_aa: CASSSLGNQPQHF
j_call: TRBJ2-7; clone_size: NA; v_call: TRBV18; d_call: NA; cdr3_nt: TGTGCCAGCTCCCTAGGGGAGGTGGGGTACGAGCAGTACTTC; cdr3_aa: CASSLGEVGYEQYF
j_call: TRBJ2-1; clone_size: NA; v_call: TRBV30; d_call: NA; cdr3_nt: TGTGCCTGGTGGGGGGTGAGCTACAATGAGCAGTTCTTC; cdr3_aa: CAWWGVSYNEQFF
j_call: TRBJ2-3; clone_size: NA; v_call: TRBV29-1; d_call: NA; cdr3_nt: TGCAGCGTTGTGACCACCACAGATACGCAGTATTTT; cdr3_aa: CSVVTTTDTQYF
j_call: TRBJ2-2; clone_size: NA; v_call: TRBV28; d_call: TRBD1; cdr3_nt: TGTGCCAGCACCCGACAGGGATGGGGCACCGGGGAGCTGTTTTTT; cdr3_aa: CASTRQGWGTGELFF
j_call: TRBJ1-1; clone_size: NA; v_call: TRBV5-6; d_call: NA; cdr3_nt: TGTGCCAGCAGCCCTACCCCCCACGGCCTGAACACTGAAGCTTTCTTT; cdr3_aa: CASSPTPHGLNTEAFF
j_call: TRBJ2-3; clone_size: NA; v_call: TRBV27; d_call: TRBD2; cdr3_nt: TGTGCCAGCAGTTTTTCTAGCGGGAGGGCCCGGGTTCCAGATACGCAGTATTTT; cdr3_aa: CASSFSSGRARVPDTQYF
j_call: TRBJ1-2; clone_size: few; v_call: TRBV5-6; d_call: NA; cdr3_nt: TGTGCCAGCAGCTCCCCTGGGACCTTCTATGGCTACACCTTC; cdr3_aa: CASSSPGTFYGYTF
j_call: TRBJ2-5; clone_size: NA; v_call: TRBV9; d_call: NA; cdr3_nt: TGTGCCACCAAAACTACAATTGATGGGTGTGGAAGGGTGCCAGAAGAAGAGACCCAGTACTTC; cdr3_aa: CATKTTIDGCGRVPEEETQYF
j_call: TRBJ1-2; clone_size: NA; v_call: TRBV28; d_call: TRBD1; cdr3_nt: TGTGCCAGCAGCTACAGGGGGTTGAACTATGGCTACACCTTC; cdr3_aa: CASSYRGLNYGYTF
j_call: TRBJ1-3; clone_size: NA; v_call: TRBV7-9; d_call: NA; cdr3_nt: TGTGCCAGCAGCTCTAGGGGCGCCGAAAACACCATATATTTT; cdr3_aa: CASSSRGAENTIYF
j_call: TRBJ1-5; clone_size: NA; v_call: TRBV7-6; d_call: TRBD1; cdr3_nt: TGTGCCAGCAGCGTTAGACAGGGTGCCAATCCTCAGCCCCAGCATTTT; cdr3_aa: CASSVRQGANPQPQHF
j_call: TRBJ1-1; clone_size: once; v_call: TRBV14; d_call: NA; cdr3_nt: TGTGCCAGCAGCCTCTTCCTCTTGACGGTGAACACTGAAGCTTTCTTT; cdr3_aa: CASSLFLLTVNTEAFF
j_call: TRBJ2-3; clone_size: NA; v_call: TRBV28; d_call: NA; cdr3_nt: TGTGCCAGCAGTCACCTGGTTGGGACGACTAGGCCCCCGGCGCAGTATTTT; cdr3_aa: CASSHLVGTTRPPAQYF
j_call: TRBJ1-2; clone_size: NA; v_call: TRBV18; d_call: NA; cdr3_nt: TGTGCCAGCTCACCACCGTCCCTAGGGCCCTATGGCTACACCTTC; cdr3_aa: CASSPPSLGPYGYTF
j_call: TRBJ1-1; clone_size: once; v_call: TRBV7-9; d_call: NA; cdr3_nt: TGTGCCAGCAGCTTAACAGGGAATGGAGCTTTCTTT; cdr3_aa: CASSLTGNGAFF
j_call: TRBJ2-5; clone_size: NA; v_call: TRBV7-2; d_call: NA; cdr3_nt: TGTGCCAGCAGTTACGGCGAGGGAGTACAAGAGACCCAGTACTTC; cdr3_aa: CASSYGEGVQETQYF
j_call: TRBJ1-5; clone_size: NA; v_call: TRBV28; d_call: TRBD1; cdr3_nt: TGTGCCAGTCAGACAGGGAACGGGAATCAGCCCCAGCATTTT; cdr3_aa: CASQTGNGNQPQHF
j_call: TRBJ2-7; clone_size: NA; v_call: TRBV7-2; d_call: NA; cdr3_nt: TGTGCCAGCAGCTTCACCCTCTACGAGCAGTACTTC; cdr3_aa: CASSFTLYEQYF
j_call: TRBJ1-1; clone_size: NA; v_call: TRBV15; d_call: NA; cdr3_nt: TGTGCCACCAGCAGGAATTTTGGTCCAACTGAAGCTTTCTTT; cdr3_aa: CATSRNFGPTEAFF
j_call: TRBJ2-2; clone_size: NA; v_call: TRBV7-2; d_call: TRBD2; cdr3_nt: TGTGCCAGCAGCCGGATCGGGAGGGATGGCGGGGAGCTGTTTTTT; cdr3_aa: CASSRIGRDGGELFF
j_call: TRBJ1-1; clone_size: NA; v_call: TRBV19; d_call: TRBD1; cdr3_nt: TGTGCCAGTCGGGGGTCGGACAGGGTAAACACTGAAGCTTTCTTT; cdr3_aa: CASRGSDRVNTEAFF
j_call: TRBJ2-3; clone_size: few; v_call: TRBV7-2; d_call: NA; cdr3_nt: TGTGCCAGCAGCTTATACCGGGGGGCCACAGATACGCAGTATTTT; cdr3_aa: CASSLYRGATDTQYF